The 23 T cell receptor beta chains below all came from one sample that was sequenced in a study of shared T cell receptors in the human thymus. Data came from immunoSEQ multiplex PCR; TCRdb stores just in-frame clones and leaves some out. The sample records hundreds of thousands of clones, around 87% being singletons. The data also belong to a second study, concerning human thymus T cells.

The source material was thymocytes. The receptors shown here come from a boy in the first two years of life with a congenital heart defect.

The J gene is TRBJ1-3, the V gene TRBV4-3; 7 bases are a match to TRBD1. Germline CDR1 is LGHNA and CDR2 is YSLEER. The V and J ends lost 0 bases and 8 bases, in that order; junction bases with no gene match: 7. CDR3 length equals 15 residues. DNA for the CDR3: TGCGCCAGCAGCCAAGATGAAACGAGGGGGCACACCATATATTTT. It specifies CASSQDETRGHTIYF.

This sequence joins TRBV28 and TRBJ1-1; a weak D match, TRBD1 (6 bases). Germline V CDR1 and CDR2: MDHEN, SYDVKM. The CDR3 extends over 15 amino acids. V was cut by 3 bases and J by 6 bases, with 17 bases left in between. The CDR3 loop reads CASSLSGGRLAEAFF. The DNA for the CDR3 is TGTGCCAGCAGTTTGTCGGGGGGGCGTCTCGCTGAAGCTTTCTTT. The complete variable domain, with remaining parts taken from reference TRBV28 and TRBJ1-1, reads DVKVTQSSRYLVKRTGEKVFLECVQDMDHENMFWYRQDPGLGLRLIYFSYDVKMKEKGDIPEGYSVSREKKERFSLILESASTNQTSMYLCASSLSGGRLAEAFFGQGTRLTVV.

This chain links TRBV9 with TRBJ1-5, with 8 positions matching TRBD1. CDR1 SGDLS and CDR2 YYNGEE come from the germline V gene. This CDR3 has 18 amino acids. V gave up 4 bases and J gave up 3 bases; unmatched junction bases: 15. The CDR3 is CASSLPDRAGMNNQPQHF. For the CDR3, the DNA is TGTGCCAGCAGCCTACCGGACAGGGCGGGGATGAACAATCAGCCCCAGCATTTT.

This clone was seen a few times. The chain couples TRBV11-2 to TRBJ2-7, with 7 bases matching TRBD2. The CDR3 runs 15 residues. Germline CDR1 reads SGHAT; CDR2 reads FQNNGV. Losses at the gene ends were 0 bases for V and 2 bases for J; bases not matched to a gene: 4. CDR3 coding DNA: TGTGCCAGCAGCTTAGATAGGCGGGAGACCTACGAGCAGTACTTC. Residues: CASSLDRRETYEQYF.

V gene TRBV5-1 combines with J gene TRBJ1-2; TRBD1 might be the D (5 bases). The CDR3 consists of 13 residues. The V gene lost 1 base and the J gene lost 6 bases, with 10 bases spanning the gap. Germline V gene data show CDR1 as SGHRS and CDR2 as YFSETQ. CDR3 protein: CASSLIGDDGYTF. The CDR3 region has the DNA TGCGCCAGCAGCTTGATAGGGGATGATGGCTACACCTTC.

With respect to this clone: No conserved phenylalanine or tryptophan is present at the end of the CDR3, so a read error is the likely explanation. It is unclear where the CDR3 begins or ends on the DNA, so no DNA is shown, and the CDR3 is as TCRdb lists it. The chain combines TRBV7-9 with TRBJ2-4; TRBD1 reflects the table's D call only, with no check against the DNA. 8 amino acids form the CDR3, both terminal residues included. Germline CDR1 SEHNR, CDR2 FQNEAQ (reference sequence). The CDR3 region is CASRYTGL.

The chain couples TRBV9 to TRBJ2-2; possibly TRBD2 for D (6 bases). V was cut by 2 bases and J by 1 base, with 12 bases left in between. Germline CDR1 SGDLS, CDR2 YYNGEE. CDR3 length: 16 residues. The DNA for the CDR3 is TGTGCCAGCAGCGTTTCTCCTAGCGAGAACACCGGGGAGCTGTTTTTT. It is translated as CASSVSPSENTGELFF.

The V and J genes are TRBV9 and TRBJ1-4, with D uncertain. The germline V gene encodes CDR1 SGDLS and CDR2 YYNGEE. This CDR3 contains 15 residues. Trimming left V 4 bases short and J 4 bases short, with 14 bases between. CDR3: CASSTLGAVNEKLFF. DNA of the CDR3: TGTGCCAGCAGCACCCTGGGAGCAGTTAATGAAAAACTGTTTTTT. Variable domain in full (rest from reference TRBV9 and TRBJ1-4): DSGVTQTPKHLITATGQRVTLRCSPRSGDLSVYWYQQSLDQGLQFLIQYYNGEERAKGNILERFSAQQFPDLHSELNLSSLELGDSALYFCASSTLGAVNEKLFFGSGTQLSVL.

The V call is TRBV9, the J call TRBJ2-3; the D gene is possibly TRBD2 (5 bases). This CDR3 contains 14 residues. The V gene lost 6 bases and the J gene lost 2 bases, with 13 bases spanning the gap. Per germline, CDR1 SGDLS and CDR2 YYNGEE. CDR3: CASNPNGDTDTQYF. The DNA of the CDR3 is TGTGCCAGCAACCCAAACGGGGACACAGATACGCAGTATTTT.

This clone was found once. The chain combines TRBV5-1 with TRBJ2-7, with TRBD2 as a possible D gene (6 bases). The CDR3 is made up of 12 amino acids. Trimming pared 7 bases from V and 1 base from J, leaving 9 bases between. Germline assignment: CDR1 SGHRS and CDR2 YFSETQ. This CDR3 is CASGGASYEQYF. CDR3 sequence (DNA): TGCGCCAGCGGCGGGGCTTCCTACGAGCAGTACTTC.

CDR3 DNA: TGTGCCAGCAGACTACTGACAGATGGCTACACCTTC. The encoded protein is CASRLLTDGYTF. This chain joins TRBV6-5 and TRBJ1-2; perhaps TRBD1 as D (5 bases). CDR1 is MNHEY, CDR2 SVGAGI, per germline. Trimming removed 6 bases from V and 6 bases from J, with 11 bases in between. This CDR3 spans 12 amino acids.

The genes are TRBV6-1 and TRBJ2-7, with a tentative D call TRBD1 (6 bases). The CDR3 has 12 amino acids. Trimming cost V 6 bases and J 3 bases, with 9 bases left between them. The V gene's germline CDR1 is MNHNS and CDR2 SASEGT. CDR3 nucleotides: TGTGCCAGCAGCCTACAGGGCTACGAGCAGTACTTC. Translating it yields CASSLQGYEQYF.

The chain has TRBV7-2 and TRBJ2-2; D is unclear. The V end lost 1 base, the J end lost 1 base, and 10 bases lay between the germline ends. This CDR3 comprises 16 residues. Germline CDR1 and CDR2: SGHTA and FQGNSA. CDR3 residues: CASSLVSRGNTGELFF. CDR3 bases: TGTGCCAGCAGCTTAGTTAGTCGAGGGAACACCGGGGAGCTGTTTTTT.

The V call is TRBV10-3, the J call TRBJ2-7; possibly TRBD1 for D (5 bases). Trimming stripped 4 bases from V and 0 bases from J, with 7 bases between. The CDR3 covers 13 residues. Germline CDR1 reads ENHRY; CDR2 reads SYGVKD. In nucleotides, the CDR3 is TGTGCCATCAGTGGAGGACACTCCTACGAGCAGTACTTC. Translation: CAISGGHSYEQYF.

The J gene is TRBJ2-3, the V gene TRBV28, with 13 bases fitting TRBD2. The CDR3 runs to 18 residues. The germline gives CDR1 MDHEN, CDR2 SYDVKM. Losses at the gene ends were 5 bases for V and 5 bases for J; bases not matched to a gene: 13. The CDR3 is CASSPWTSGSNGGDTQYF. In DNA, the CDR3 is TGTGCCAGCAGTCCCTGGACTAGCGGGAGTAATGGTGGAGATACGCAGTATTTT.

The chain is built from TRBV5-1 and TRBJ1-1; the match to TRBD1 covers 12 bases. Germline V gives CDR1 SGHRS, CDR2 YFSETQ. This CDR3 region has 16 residues. The J segment lost 10 bases and the V segment lost 0 bases, leaving 10 bases of the junction unmatched. The CDR3 protein is CASSLGGGQGATGAFF. The CDR3 nucleotides read TGCGCCAGCAGCTTGGGGGGGGGACAGGGGGCTACGGGAGCTTTCTTT.

The chain recombines TRBV28 with TRBJ1-4, with 9 bases fitting TRBD1. Per germline, CDR1 MDHEN and CDR2 SYDVKM. The V gene end was trimmed by 2 bases and the J gene end by 6 bases; junction bases not matched to a gene: 10. The CDR3 sequence is 17 residues long. The CDR3 loop is CASSLRSAQGADEKLFF. CDR3 bases: TGTGCCAGCAGTTTAAGATCGGCACAGGGGGCTGATGAAAAACTGTTTTTT.

This chain uses TRBV5-1 with TRBJ2-5; perhaps TRBD1 as D (5 bases). The length of the CDR3 is 18 residues. The germline V gene has CDR1 SGHRS and CDR2 YFSETQ. V was shortened by 6 bases and J by 1 base, with 25 bases between the two germline ends. CDR3 sequence reads: CASTPLALTGEIQETQYF. The CDR3 DNA reads as TGCGCCAGCACCCCTCTGGCTTTAACAGGAGAAATCCAAGAGACCCAGTACTTC.

The chain couples TRBV27 to TRBJ1-4; D call uncertain. CDR1 and CDR2 (germline): MNHEY, SMNVEV (reference sequence). There are 16 residues in the CDR3. V lost 5 bases and J 5 bases, leaving 18 bases between the germline ends. The CDR3 sequence: CASSPAPWEANEKLFF. The DNA for the CDR3 is TGTGCCAGCAGTCCCGCGCCCTGGGAGGCCAATGAAAAACTGTTTTTT.

CDR3 residues: CASSQEASGRTEQFF. The CDR3, as DNA: TGCGCCAGCAGCCAAGAGGCCAGCGGGAGGACTGAGCAGTTCTTC. The chain combines TRBV4-1 with TRBJ2-1; 9 bases are shared with TRBD2. The ends lost 0 bases at V and 9 bases at J; junction bases unmatched: 6. The CDR3 extends over 15 amino acids. Germline CDR1 and CDR2: MGHRA and YSYEKL.

The chain has TRBV7-3 and TRBJ1-1; D is unresolved. Between the trimmed V and J ends, which lost 4 bases and 1 base, there was a span of 7 bases. CDR3 length equals 13 residues. Germline CDR1 SGHTA, CDR2 FQGTGA. The CDR3 region is CASSYNTNTEAFF. As DNA, the CDR3 is TGTGCCAGCAGCTACAACACGAACACTGAAGCTTTCTTT.

The chain couples TRBV10-3 to TRBJ2-7; tentative D call: TRBD1 (6 bases). Looked up from germline, CDR1 is ENHRY and CDR2 is SYGVKD. The CDR3 covers 12 residues. The CDR3 DNA reads as TGTGTCATTTCGGGGACACCCTCCGAGCAGTACTTC. Protein sequence: CVISGTPSEQYF.

The V call is TRBV11-2, the J call TRBJ2-1; tentatively, D is TRBD2 (6 bases). The CDR3 has 11 amino acids. Germline loops: CDR1 SGHAT, CDR2 FQNNGV. The germline V and J ends were trimmed by 4 bases and 8 bases, with 6 bases remaining between them. CDR3 nucleotide sequence: TGTGCCAGCAGCTCGGGGGATGAGCAGTTCTTC. Translating it yields CASSSGDEQFF.